A single T cell receptor (beta chain) is shown here with its context. Its specificity is unknown. Every donor contributed around 10 milliliters of peripheral blood by blood draw. V lost 4 bases to trimming and J lost 2 bases, with 12 bases between them. This CDR3 is 15 amino acids long. The data were taken from a study of blood T cells in healthy people across ages. Sample-barcoded 5' priming and a J-beta primer mix drove a second PCR of about 6 to 12 cycles. In TCRdb, the 5' RACE reads were re-called with MiXCR into one record per CDR3 protein. Of nearly 1 million distinct CDR3 sequences in the sample, 45% to 60% were seen once. Study observations and caveats: More naive CD4+ cells and higher diversity were found in long-lived than in aged donors. Donor CMV status was unknown, possibly confounding expanded clonotype changes.

Sample: blood. This clonotype originated in a woman aged 55-75 years in good health. The J gene is TRBJ1-5, the V gene TRBV12-3 or TRBV12-4; D possibly corresponds to TRBD1 (6 bases). The CDR3 coding sequence is TGTGCCAGCAGTTCACAGGGCCTGGGCAATCAGCCCCAGCATTTT. As protein: CASSSQGLGNQPQHF.